This T cell receptor (beta chain) was recorded in a study of blood T cell repertoires in COVID-19. Study at large: Sources were T cells, B-cell-depleted T cells, or PBMCs; the material itself was cDNA or gDNA.

The CDR3 totals 13 residues. Trimming shortened V by 4 bases and J by 7 bases, and 11 bases separated the two germline ends. TCRdb keeps only in-frame clones here, not all; method: immunoSEQ multiplex PCR. The table records roughly 58,000 clones, 65% to 85% of them present only once. Sequenced input: PBMCs or T cells enriched from blood (not recorded which). V usage is TRBV12-3 or TRBV12-4 and J usage is TRBJ1-5; D is unclear. The receptor's source is a woman aged 55-70 years who had been exposed to COVID-19. CDR3 residues: CASSSGGIQPQHF. The CDR3 DNA sequence: TGTGCCAGCAGTTCAGGAGGGATCCAGCCCCAGCATTTT.